This entry lists 26 T cell receptor beta chains sequenced from one sample in a study of CD8+CD57+ T cells in acquired aplastic anemia. For CDR3 and TCR beta VDJ profiling, genomic DNA was the template used. TCRdb re-called the reads through MiXCR, storing one row per CDR3 protein. Counted here are about 95,000 distinct CDR3 sequences, roughly two thirds occurring once; the ten biggest clones make up about 62%. Sequencing was done on patients that had shown CD8+CD57+ cell expansion by flow cytometry. Specimen: sorted CD4+, CD8+, or CD8+CD57+ T cells (not recorded which) from PBMCs. All receptors derive from a human donor with aplastic anemia.

A few counts support this clonotype. V and J are TRBV10-3 and TRBJ1-1, with D perhaps matching TRBD1 (5 bases). There are 16 residues in the CDR3. V was clipped by 5 bases and J by 3 bases, with 19 bases between them. Germline loops: CDR1 ENHRY, CDR2 SYGVKD. Here the CDR3 DNA reads TGTGCCATCAGTACCTTCGACCGGGGGGTGGACACTGAAGCTTTCTTT. It encodes CAISTFDRGVDTEAFF.

V and J are TRBV10-2 and TRBJ1-5, with D hard to call. V shed 3 bases and J shed 4 bases, with 7 bases lying between them. The CDR3 covers 13 residues. Germline V gene sequence: CDR1 WSHSY, CDR2 SAAADI. CDR3 coding DNA: TGCGCCAGCAGTGATCATCCGAATCAGCCCCAGCATTTT. This codes for CASSDHPNQPQHF.

This clonotype occurred a few times. The chain employs TRBV29-1 and TRBJ1-1; a weak D match, TRBD1 (6 bases). Looked up from germline, CDR1 is SQVTM and CDR2 is ANQGSEA. V was pared by 4 bases and J by 4 bases, with 19 bases between. The CDR3 covers 15 residues. The DNA of the CDR3 is TGCAGCGTTGGGTCACAACAGGGAAGGGGCACTGAAGCTTTCTTT. This translates into CSVGSQQGRGTEAFF.

The chain recombines TRBV11-2 with TRBJ2-5; D is ambiguous. The germline CDR1 and CDR2 sequences are SGHAT and FQNNGV. This CDR3 is built from 14 residues. V lost 7 bases and J lost 7, with 19 bases in between. The CDR3 DNA follows: TGTGCCAGCAAAGCGACTGGGCAAGACGTGACCCAGTACTTC. Translated, it gives CASKATGQDVTQYF.

The count of this clonotype is one. V and J are TRBV7-9 and TRBJ1-5, with 7 bases that match TRBD1. The trim removed 5 bases at V and 5 bases at J, leaving 3 bases unmatched. The CDR3 spans 13 residues. Germline lookup yields CDR1 SEHNR and CDR2 FQNEAQ (reference sequence). The CDR3 is CASSPTGDQPQHF. Written as DNA, the CDR3 is TGTGCCAGCAGCCCCACAGGGGATCAGCCCCAGCATTTT.

V usage is TRBV2 and J usage is TRBJ2-7; unclear D gene. This CDR3 has 13 amino acids. Germline CDR1 is SNHLY and CDR2 is FYNNEI. V lost 6 bases to trimming and J lost 5 bases, with 14 bases between them. The CDR3 DNA is TGTGCCAGCAGCGGCTTTACGATTGACGAGCAGTACTTC. The encoded protein is CASSGFTIDEQYF.

In DNA form, the CDR3 reads TGTGCCAGCAGTTTAGGGGCCTCCAACCAGCCCCAGCATTTT. It is translated as CASSLGASNQPQHF. The chain employs TRBV12-3 or TRBV12-4 and TRBJ1-5; no clear D gene. The CDR3 has 14 residues. The germline V and J ends were trimmed by 1 base and 7 bases, with 11 bases remaining between them.

The rearrangement uses TRBV20-1 and TRBJ2-5; no clear D. Germline V gene data show CDR1 as DFQATT and CDR2 as SNEGSKA (reference sequence). The CDR3 loop spans 13 amino acids. V was pared by 0 bases and J by 3 bases, with 8 bases between. The chain's CDR3 is CSARDRAEETQYF. The CDR3 nucleotides read TGCAGTGCTAGAGATCGGGCGGAAGAGACCCAGTACTTC.

This clonotype was counted a few times. V is TRBV19 and J is TRBJ1-5; no definite D call. CDR3 length: 12 amino acids. CDR1 LNHDA and CDR2 SQIVND come from the germline V gene (reference sequence). With 7 bases removed from V and 8 bases from J, the gap between germline ends came to 12 bases. The chain's CDR3 is CASKQVGKPQHF. CDR3 sequence (DNA): TGTGCCAGTAAGCAGGTTGGGAAGCCCCAGCATTTT.

The gene calls are TRBV20-1 and TRBJ2-3; TRBD2 agrees at 9 bases. The germline V gene encodes CDR1 DFQATT and CDR2 SNEGSKA (reference sequence). This CDR3 has 14 residues. V lost 6 bases and J lost 2; bases outside the gene matches: 6. The CDR3 loop reads CSAKTSGNTDTQYF. The CDR3, as DNA: TGCAGTGCCAAGACTAGCGGAAACACAGATACGCAGTATTTT.

The chain is built from TRBV5-1 and TRBJ1-1; no clear D. The CDR3 is 14 amino acids. The germline CDR1 and CDR2 sequences are SGHRS and YFSETQ. V lost 4 bases to trimming and J lost 1 base, with 11 bases between them. The CDR3 region has the DNA TGCGCCAGCAGCCCGCGGGAGGGGAACACTGAAGCTTTCTTT. This encodes CASSPREGNTEAFF.

The chain couples TRBV20-1 to TRBJ2-5, with TRBD2 identical over 9 bases. CDR3 size: 14 residues. The germline V gene has CDR1 DFQATT and CDR2 SNEGSKA (reference sequence). The V gene end was trimmed by 6 bases and the J gene end by 5 bases; junction bases not matched to a gene: 10. The CDR3 reads CSATGGRATETQYF. CDR3 nucleotides: TGCAGTGCAACAGGCGGGAGGGCCACGGAGACCCAGTACTTC.

This clonotype was found a few times. The V call is TRBV10-2, the J call TRBJ1-5, with D uncertain. The CDR3 is 14 residues long. The V and J ends lost 6 bases and 2 bases respectively, with 11 bases between them. Germline CDR1 reads WSHSY; CDR2 reads SAAADI. CDR3 sequence reads: CASRGDGRNQPQHF. The CDR3 nucleotides are TGCGCCAGCAGAGGAGACGGGCGCAATCAGCCCCAGCATTTT.

With regard to this clonotype: The germline gene is not matched at one end of the junction; a read error may be the cause. The CDR3 nucleotides read TGTGCCAGCAGTGAAGTGTGGCCCTACGACCAGTACTTC. Encoded protein: CASSEVWPYDQYF. The chain is built from TRBV2 and TRBJ2-7; D is undetermined. Germline CDR1 is SNHLY and CDR2 is FYNNEI. The CDR3 has 13 amino acids.

This clonotype has more than one count but fewer than ten. V gene TRBV25-1 combines with J gene TRBJ1-2, with D perhaps TRBD1 (5 bases). Between the trimmed V and J ends, which lost 2 bases and 3 bases, there was a span of 7 bases. There are 13 residues in the CDR3. CDR1 is MGHDK and CDR2 is SYGVNS in the germline V gene. Written as DNA, the CDR3 is TGTGCCAGCAGTGAAGGGGGAGACTATGGCTACACCTTC. This codes for CASSEGGDYGYTF.

The CDR3 protein is CASSLASPGQNEQYF. The CDR3 DNA sequence: TGTGCCAGCAGCTTAGCCTCACCGGGTCAAAACGAGCAGTACTTC. V and J are TRBV11-3 and TRBJ2-7; D unclear. Germline V gives CDR1 SGHNT, CDR2 YENEEA. This CDR3 spans 15 amino acids. Trimming shortened V by 1 base and J by 5 bases, and 15 bases separated the two germline ends.

This chain uses TRBV15 with TRBJ1-6; D gene uncertain. CDR3 size: 14 residues. CDR1 and CDR2 from the germline V gene are LNHNV and YYDKDF (reference sequence). V was pared by 5 bases and J by 6 bases, with 11 bases between. The CDR3 here is CATSPLVGNSPLHF. Here the CDR3 DNA reads TGTGCCACCAGCCCTCTGGTTGGTAATTCACCCCTCCACTTT.

This rearrangement joins TRBV9 to TRBJ1-4; TRBD1 might be the D (5 bases). CDR3 size: 12 residues. The germline V gene has CDR1 SGDLS and CDR2 YYNGEE. Deletions cut 10 bases from V and 7 bases from J, with 14 bases between. The CDR3 is CASGGLGEKLFF. The DNA of the CDR3 is TGTGCCTCCGGGGGTTTAGGTGAAAAACTGTTTTTT.

The chain joins TRBV7-2 to TRBJ1-6; D remains unclear. V lost 3 bases, J lost 10 bases, and 10 bases lay in between. Germline CDR1 reads SGHTA; CDR2 reads FQGNSA. The CDR3 length is 13 residues. The chain's CDR3 is CASSFLVGSPLHF. CDR3 bases: TGTGCCAGCAGCTTTCTGGTCGGCTCACCCCTCCACTTT.

About this clonotype itself: Mismatch with germline at one junction end may stem from a read error. This rearrangement joins TRBV10-3 to TRBJ2-5; either TRBD1 or TRBD2 may fit D (5 bases each). The length of the CDR3 is 12 residues. Germline CDR1 and CDR2: ENHRY and SYGVKD. CDR3 region: CASSYGGEAQYF. The CDR3 DNA sequence: TGTGCCAGCAGTTATGGGGGTGAGGCCCAGTACTTC.

Turning to this clonotype: The junction does not match germline at one end; this may be a read error. The chain employs TRBV29-1 and TRBJ2-3; 9 bases agree with TRBD2. This CDR3 has 15 amino acids. Per germline, CDR1 SQVTM and CDR2 ANQGSEA. In nucleotides, the CDR3 is TGCAGCGTTGGATCCGGGACTAGCTTTGCAGATGCGCAGTATTTT. This sequence encodes CSVGSGTSFADAQYF.

The V and J genes are TRBV4-2 and TRBJ2-1; D may correspond to TRBD1 or TRBD2 (5 bases each). This CDR3 contains 18 residues. Trimming cost V 3 bases and J 2 bases, with 20 bases left between them. Looked up from germline, CDR1 is LGHNA and CDR2 is YNFKEQ. The CDR3 region has the DNA TGTGCCAGCAGCCATCTACGGGACCCCCGTGTTCCCTACAATGAGCAGTTCTTC. It encodes CASSHLRDPRVPYNEQFF.

This chain connects TRBV10-3 to TRBJ1-1; TRBD1 aligns across 9 bases. J lost 6 bases, V lost 2 bases, and 4 bases had no gene match. The CDR3 is 14 amino acids. CDR1 and CDR2 (germline): ENHRY, SYGVKD. The CDR3 nucleotides read TGTGCCATCAGTGAGGGACAGGGGCAAGCTGAAGCTTTCTTT. Translated, it gives CAISEGQGQAEAFF.

The chain couples TRBV7-8 to TRBJ2-2; D might be TRBD2 (6 bases). V shed 3 bases and J shed 2 bases, with 13 bases lying between them. Germline loops: CDR1 SGHVS, CDR2 FQNEAQ. CDR3 length: 16 amino acids. DNA for the CDR3: TGTGCCAGCAGCTTGATGGGGGGTCCCAACACCGGGGAGCTGTTTTTT. It encodes CASSLMGGPNTGELFF.

The V and J genes are TRBV2 and TRBJ2-6; D possibly corresponds to TRBD2 (6 bases). The CDR3 has 15 residues. V lost 5 bases to trimming and J lost 0 bases, with 8 bases between them. Per germline, CDR1 SNHLY and CDR2 FYNNEI. Here the CDR3 reads CASSREVSGANVLTF. In nucleotides, the CDR3 is TGTGCCAGCAGTAGGGAGGTCTCTGGGGCCAACGTCCTGACTTTC.

This clonotype came up many times. The gene calls are TRBV6-6 and TRBJ1-1; tentatively, D is TRBD1 (5 bases). V was pared by 2 bases and J by 5 bases, with 15 bases between. The CDR3 has 15 residues. CDR1 is MNHNY and CDR2 is SVGAGI in the germline V gene (reference sequence). The DNA for the CDR3 is TGTGCCAGCAGTTACCTCGGGGACCCCAGTACTGAAGCTTTCTTT. Its translation is CASSYLGDPSTEAFF.